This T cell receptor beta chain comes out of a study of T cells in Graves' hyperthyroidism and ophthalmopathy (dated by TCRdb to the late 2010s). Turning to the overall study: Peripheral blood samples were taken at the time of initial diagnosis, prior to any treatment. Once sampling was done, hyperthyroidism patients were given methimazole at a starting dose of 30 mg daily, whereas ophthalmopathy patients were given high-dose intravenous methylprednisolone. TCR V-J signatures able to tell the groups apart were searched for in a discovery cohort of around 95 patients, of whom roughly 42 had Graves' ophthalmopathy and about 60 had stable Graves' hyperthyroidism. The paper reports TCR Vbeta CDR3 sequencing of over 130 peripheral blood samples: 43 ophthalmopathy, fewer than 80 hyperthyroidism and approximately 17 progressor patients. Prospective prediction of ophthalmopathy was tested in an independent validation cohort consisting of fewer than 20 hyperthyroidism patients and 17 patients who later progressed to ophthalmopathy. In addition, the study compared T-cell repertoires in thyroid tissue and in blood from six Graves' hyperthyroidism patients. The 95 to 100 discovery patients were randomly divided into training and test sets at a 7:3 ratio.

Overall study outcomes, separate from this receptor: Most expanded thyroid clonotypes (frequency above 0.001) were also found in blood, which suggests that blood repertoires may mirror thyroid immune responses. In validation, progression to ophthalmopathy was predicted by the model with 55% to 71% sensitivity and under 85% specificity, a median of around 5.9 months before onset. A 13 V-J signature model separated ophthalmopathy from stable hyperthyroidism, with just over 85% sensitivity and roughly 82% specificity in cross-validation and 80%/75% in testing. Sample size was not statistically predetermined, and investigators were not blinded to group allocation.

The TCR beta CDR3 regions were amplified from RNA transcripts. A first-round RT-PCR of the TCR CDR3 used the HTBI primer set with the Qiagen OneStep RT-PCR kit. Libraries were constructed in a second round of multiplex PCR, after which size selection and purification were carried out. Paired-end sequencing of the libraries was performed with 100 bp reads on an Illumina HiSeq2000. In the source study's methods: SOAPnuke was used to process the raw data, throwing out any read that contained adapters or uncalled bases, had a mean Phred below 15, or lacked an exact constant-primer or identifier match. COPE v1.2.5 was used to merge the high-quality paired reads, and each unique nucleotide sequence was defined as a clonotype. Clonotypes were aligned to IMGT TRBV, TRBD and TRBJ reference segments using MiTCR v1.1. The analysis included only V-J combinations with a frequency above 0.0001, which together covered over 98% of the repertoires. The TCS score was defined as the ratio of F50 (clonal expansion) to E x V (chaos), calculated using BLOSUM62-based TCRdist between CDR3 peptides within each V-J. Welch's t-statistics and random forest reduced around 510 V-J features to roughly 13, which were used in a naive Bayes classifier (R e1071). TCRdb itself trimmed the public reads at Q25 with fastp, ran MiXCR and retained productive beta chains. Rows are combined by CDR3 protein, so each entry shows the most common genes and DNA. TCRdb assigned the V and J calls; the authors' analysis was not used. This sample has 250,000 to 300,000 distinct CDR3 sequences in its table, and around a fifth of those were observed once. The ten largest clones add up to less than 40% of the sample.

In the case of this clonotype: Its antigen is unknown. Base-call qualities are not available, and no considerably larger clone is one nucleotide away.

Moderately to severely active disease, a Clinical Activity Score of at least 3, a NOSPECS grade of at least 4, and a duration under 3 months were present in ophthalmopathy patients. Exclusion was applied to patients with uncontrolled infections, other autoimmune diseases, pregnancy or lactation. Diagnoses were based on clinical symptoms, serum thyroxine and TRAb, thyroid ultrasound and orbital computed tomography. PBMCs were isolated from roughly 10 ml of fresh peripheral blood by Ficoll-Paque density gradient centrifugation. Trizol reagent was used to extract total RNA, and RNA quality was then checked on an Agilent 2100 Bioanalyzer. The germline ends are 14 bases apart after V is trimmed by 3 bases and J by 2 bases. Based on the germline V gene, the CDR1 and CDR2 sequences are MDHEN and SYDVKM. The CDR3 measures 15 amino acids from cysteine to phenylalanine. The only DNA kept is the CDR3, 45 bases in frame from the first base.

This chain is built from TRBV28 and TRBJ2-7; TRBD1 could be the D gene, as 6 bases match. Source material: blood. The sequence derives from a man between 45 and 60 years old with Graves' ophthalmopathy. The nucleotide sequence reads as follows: TGTGCCAGCAGTTTCGGCAGGGGCGCCCCCTACGAGCAGTACTTC. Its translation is CASSFGRGAPYEQYF.